Below are 10 T cell receptor beta chains sequenced from a single sample in a study of regulatory T cells in long-lasting Graves disease. Assembly of TCR beta libraries relied on iRepertoire HTBI primers together with Arm-PCR of CDR3 regions. TCRdb re-called the multiplex PCR reads with MiXCR, one entry per CDR3 protein. The sample lists about 560,000 distinct CDR3 sequences, roughly a sixth seen once, with 12% in the top ten. Time point meaning: newly diagnosed GD, antithyroid drugs for less than 3 months. Construction of the TCR library relied on RNA isolated from PBMCs. This same sample was also part of a study on T cells in Graves' hyperthyroidism and ophthalmopathy.

The material was peripheral blood mononuclear cells (PBMCs), obtained at new diagnosis, from a patient treated with antithyroid drugs. These receptors were obtained from a man younger than 30 with Graves disease.

This clonotype has just one count. One base away lies a much larger clone, so this may be a sequencing read error. The genes are TRBV20-1 and TRBJ2-5; TRBD1 might be the D (5 bases). The CDR3 sequence is 14 residues long. CDR1 is DFQATT and CDR2 is SNEGSKA in the germline V gene (reference sequence). CDR3 sequence (DNA): TGCAGTGTTAGACCAGGGTATCGACAAGAGACCCAGTACTTC. Its protein product is CSVRPGYRQETQYF.

J is TRBJ1-4 and V is TRBV2, with 9 bases aligning to TRBD1. Germline V CDR1 and CDR2: SNHLY, FYNNEI. V shed 6 bases, J shed 7 bases, and the junction held 6 bases outside the gene matches. The CDR3 spans 14 residues. Here the CDR3 reads CASSMGQGGEKLFF. CDR3 DNA sequence: TGTGCCAGCAGCATGGGACAGGGCGGTGAAAAACTGTTTTTT.

A note on this clonotype: A much bigger clone sits one base away, suggesting this may be a read error. The conserved phenylalanine or tryptophan normally closing the CDR3 is absent here, so this likely arose from a read error. V is TRBV6-2 or TRBV6-3 and J is TRBJ2-1; 13 bases match TRBD2. Germline V lookup: CDR1 MNHEY, CDR2 SVGEGT. The CDR3 is 15 amino acids. V lost 5 bases, J lost 6 bases, and 4 bases stayed unmatched. In DNA form, the CDR3 reads TGTGCCAGCAGTACAGGACTAGCGGGAGCCAATGAGCAGTTCCTC. It codes for CASSTGLAGANEQFL.

This rearrangement joins TRBV4-1 to TRBJ2-1, with 12 bases identical to TRBD2. The V and J ends lost 3 bases and 6 bases, in that order; junction bases with no gene match: 3. The CDR3 covers 15 residues. Germline V gives CDR1 MGHRA, CDR2 YSYEKL. DNA of the CDR3: TGCGCCAGCAGCCAGCCTAGCGGGAGGGCCAATGAGCAGTTCTTC. Amino acid sequence: CASSQPSGRANEQFF.

This clonotype has only a few counts. The chain uses TRBV6-1 and TRBJ1-3; D is unclear. CDR1 is MNHNS and CDR2 is SASEGT in the germline V gene. The CDR3 has 13 amino acids. V lost 6 bases, J lost 4 bases, and 10 bases lay in between. The CDR3 nucleotides read TGTGCCAGCAGCGACCCCTTCGGAAACACCATATATTTT. It codes for CASSDPFGNTIYF.

This clonotype was recorded at least ten times. This chain uses TRBV11-2 with TRBJ1-2; D gene uncertain. Trimming shortened V by 1 base and J by 4 bases, and 13 bases separated the two germline ends. The CDR3 is 15 residues long. The germline V gene encodes CDR1 SGHAT and CDR2 FQNNGV. The CDR3 nucleotides are TGTGCCAGCAGCTTAGCACGGACCGCCCGCTATGGCTACACCTTC. Translation: CASSLARTARYGYTF. Drawing the rest from reference TRBV11-2 and TRBJ1-2, the complete variable domain is EAGVAQSPRYKIIEKRQSVAFWCNPISGHATLYWYQQILGQGPKLLIQFQNNGVVDDSQLPKDRFSAERLKGVDSTLKIQPAKLEDSAVYLCASSLARTARYGYTFGSGTRLTVV.

This clonotype was seen many times. This chain uses TRBV7-8 with TRBJ2-7; TRBD1 is a possible D gene (6 bases). This CDR3 is built from 14 residues. In germline, CDR1 is SGHVS, CDR2 FQNEAQ. The V and J ends lost 1 base and 5 bases respectively, with 12 bases between them. The CDR3 protein is CASSLEGESHEQYF. The CDR3 coding sequence is TGTGCCAGCAGCTTAGAGGGGGAGTCCCACGAGCAGTACTTC.

This clonotype was found many times. The rearrangement joins TRBV6-5 to TRBJ2-7, with 9 bases fitting TRBD2. Losses at the gene ends were 0 bases for V and 2 bases for J; bases not matched to a gene: 2. This CDR3 has 15 amino acids. From germline, CDR1 is MNHEY and CDR2 SVGAGI. In DNA form, the CDR3 reads TGTGCCAGCAGTTACTCGTCTAGCGGGACCTACGAGCAGTACTTC. Translation gives CASSYSSSGTYEQYF.

This clonotype was detected a few times. This chain joins TRBV7-9 and TRBJ2-1; perhaps TRBD2 as D (5 bases). The CDR3 has 15 amino acids. The germline V gene has CDR1 SEHNR and CDR2 FQNEAQ (reference sequence). V gave up 6 bases and J gave up 0 bases, with 12 bases separating them. Here the CDR3 reads CASSPETISYNEQFF. The CDR3 coding sequence is TGTGCCAGCAGTCCGGAGACTATCTCCTACAATGAGCAGTTCTTC.

This clonotype showed up many times. The CDR3 sequence: CAWSEGSRSNQPQHF. CDR3 in DNA: TGTGCCTGGAGTGAGGGGAGTAGAAGCAATCAGCCCCAGCATTTT. This sequence joins TRBV30 and TRBJ1-5, with D tentatively TRBD1 (5 bases). This CDR3 is built from 15 residues. V lost 1 base and J 1 base, leaving 11 bases between the germline ends. Germline V gives CDR1 GTSNPN, CDR2 SVGIG (reference sequence).